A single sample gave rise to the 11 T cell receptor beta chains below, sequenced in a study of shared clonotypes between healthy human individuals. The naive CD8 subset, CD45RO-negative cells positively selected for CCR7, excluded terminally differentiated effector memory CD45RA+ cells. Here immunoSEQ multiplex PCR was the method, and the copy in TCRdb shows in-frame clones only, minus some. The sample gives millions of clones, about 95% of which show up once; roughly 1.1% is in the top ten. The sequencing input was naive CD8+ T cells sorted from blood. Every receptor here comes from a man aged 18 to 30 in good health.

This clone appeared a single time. The CDR3 DNA reads TGCGCCAGCAGTCCCCGACAGGGTTCGGTTGACATTCAGTACTTC. This gives the protein CASSPRQGSVDIQYF. The chain joins TRBV4-1 to TRBJ2-4, with 7 bases matching TRBD1. Germline-derived CDR1 and CDR2 are MGHRA and YSYEKL. The V and J ends lost 6 bases and 8 bases, in that order; junction bases with no gene match: 13. This CDR3 is built from 15 residues.

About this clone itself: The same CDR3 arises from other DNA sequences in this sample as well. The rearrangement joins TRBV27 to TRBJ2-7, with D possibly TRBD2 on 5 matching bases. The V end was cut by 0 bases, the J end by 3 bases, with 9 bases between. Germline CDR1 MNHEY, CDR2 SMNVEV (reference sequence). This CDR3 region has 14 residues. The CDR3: CASSLSGVGYEQYF. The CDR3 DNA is TGTGCCAGCAGTTTATCCGGGGTAGGCTACGAGCAGTACTTC.

The CDR3 DNA reads as TGCGCCAGCAGGGATTGGGGGGTTAGCACTGAAGCTTTCTTT. It codes for CASRDWGVSTEAFF. The J gene is TRBJ1-1, the V gene TRBV10-2; weak D call: TRBD1 (5 bases). Germline assignment: CDR1 WSHSY and CDR2 SAAADI. With 6 bases removed from V and 4 bases from J, the gap between germline ends came to 15 bases. This CDR3 has 14 amino acids.

CDR3 bases: TGTGCCAGCAGTCCAACGACGGAGGCGGATACGCAGTATTTT. Translated: CASSPTTEADTQYF. This chain connects TRBV6-5 to TRBJ2-3; weak D call: TRBD2 (5 bases). This CDR3 comprises 14 residues. CDR1 and CDR2 from the germline V gene are MNHEY and SVGAGI. Deletions cut 5 bases from V and 6 bases from J, with 15 bases between.

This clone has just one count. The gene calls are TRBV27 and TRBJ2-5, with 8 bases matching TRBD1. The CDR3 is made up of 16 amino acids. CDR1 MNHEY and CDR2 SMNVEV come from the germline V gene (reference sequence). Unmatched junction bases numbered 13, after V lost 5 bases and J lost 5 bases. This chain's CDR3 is CASSLTPPTGVETQYF. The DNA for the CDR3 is TGTGCCAGCAGTCTCACCCCCCCGACAGGGGTGGAGACCCAGTACTTC.

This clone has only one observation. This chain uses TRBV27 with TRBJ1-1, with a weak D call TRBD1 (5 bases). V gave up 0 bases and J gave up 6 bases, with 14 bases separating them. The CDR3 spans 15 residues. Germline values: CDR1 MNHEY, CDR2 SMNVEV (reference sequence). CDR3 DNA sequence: TGTGCCAGCAGTTTATCCCTCGGGGGGAGACCTGAAGCTTTCTTT. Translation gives CASSLSLGGRPEAFF.

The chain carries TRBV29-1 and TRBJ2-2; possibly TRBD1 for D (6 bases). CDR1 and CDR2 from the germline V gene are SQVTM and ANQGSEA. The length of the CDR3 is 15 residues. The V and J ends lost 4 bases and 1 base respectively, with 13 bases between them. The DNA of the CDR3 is TGCAGCGTTGCCGGGACACCTGAGAACACCGGGGAGCTGTTTTTT. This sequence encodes CSVAGTPENTGELFF.

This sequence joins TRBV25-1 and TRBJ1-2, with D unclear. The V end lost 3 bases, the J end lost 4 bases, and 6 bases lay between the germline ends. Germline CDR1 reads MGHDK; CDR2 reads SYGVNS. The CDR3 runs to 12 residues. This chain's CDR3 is CASSEGFYGYTF. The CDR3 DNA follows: TGTGCCAGCAGTGAGGGATTCTATGGCTACACCTTC.

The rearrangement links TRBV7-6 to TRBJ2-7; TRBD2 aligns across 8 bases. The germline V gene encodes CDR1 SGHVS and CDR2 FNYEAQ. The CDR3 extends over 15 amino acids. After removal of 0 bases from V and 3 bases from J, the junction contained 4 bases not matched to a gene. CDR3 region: CASSLAPGGVYEQYF. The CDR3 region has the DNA TGTGCCAGCAGCTTAGCCCCCGGGGGGGTCTACGAGCAGTACTTC.

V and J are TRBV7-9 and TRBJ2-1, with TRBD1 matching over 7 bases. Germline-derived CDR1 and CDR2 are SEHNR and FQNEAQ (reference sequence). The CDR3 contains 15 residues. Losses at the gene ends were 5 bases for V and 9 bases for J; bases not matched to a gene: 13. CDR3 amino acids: CASSLWADRAFEQFF. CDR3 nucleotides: TGTGCCAGCAGCCTGTGGGCTGACAGGGCCTTTGAGCAGTTCTTC.

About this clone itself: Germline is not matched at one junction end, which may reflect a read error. CDR3 sequence: CASSFLLAGGVSHEQYF. DNA for the CDR3: TGTGCCAGCAGTTTTCTACTAGCAGGGGGAGTCTCCCACGAGCAGTACTTC. V and J are TRBV27 and TRBJ2-7; D perhaps matches TRBD1 (7 bases). In germline, CDR1 is MNHEY, CDR2 SMNVEV (reference sequence). This CDR3 contains 17 residues.